These 5 T cell receptor beta chains came from one sample sequenced in a study of CD8+CD57+ T cells in acquired aplastic anemia. The TCR beta profiling, which covered VDJ combination and CDR3 sequence, was carried out using genomic DNA as the template. TCRdb redid the calling of the reads with MiXCR, one entry per CDR3 protein. The repertoire holds nearly 60,000 distinct CDR3 sequences, roughly three fifths seen once, with approximately 15% in the top ten. Flow cytometry had shown expanded CD8+CD57+ cells in the patients chosen for sequencing. Sequencing was performed on sorted CD4+, CD8+, or CD8+CD57+ T cells (not recorded which) from PBMCs. Receptors originate from a human donor with aplastic anemia.

The genes are TRBV29-1 and TRBJ1-4; 8 bases agree with TRBD1. V lost 7 bases and J lost 7; bases outside the gene matches: 11. Germline assignment: CDR1 SQVTM and CDR2 ANQGSEA. The CDR3 is made up of 14 amino acids. CDR3: CSATQGAQAEKLFF. CDR3 in DNA: TGCAGCGCCACTCAGGGGGCGCAGGCTGAAAAACTGTTTTTT.

The chain is built from TRBV6-1 and TRBJ2-2; a weak D match, TRBD2 (6 bases). The CDR3 sequence is 15 residues long. Looked up from germline, CDR1 is MNHNS and CDR2 is SASEGT. V was shortened by 3 bases and J by 6 bases, with 14 bases between the two germline ends. This CDR3 reads CASSDEFGGPGELFF. In nucleotides, the CDR3 is TGTGCCAGCAGTGATGAGTTCGGGGGACCCGGGGAGCTGTTTTTT.

The chain is built from TRBV2 and TRBJ1-4, with TRBD1 matching over 7 bases. This CDR3 contains 16 residues. J was trimmed by 4 bases and V by 5 bases; bases with no gene match: 10. The V gene's germline CDR1 is SNHLY and CDR2 FYNNEI. CDR3 loop: CASSSFGDSINEKLFF. The CDR3 DNA is TGTGCCAGCAGTTCTTTCGGGGACAGCATTAATGAAAAACTGTTTTTT. Based on the CDR3 plus reference TRBV2 and TRBJ1-4, the full variable domain is EPEVTQTPSHQVTQMGQEVILRCVPISNHLYFYWYRQILGQKVEFLVSFYNNEISEKSEIFDDQFSVERPDGSNFTLKIRSTKLEDSAMYFCASSSFGDSINEKLFFGSGTQLSVL.

A few counts support this clonotype. The chain carries TRBV10-3 and TRBJ2-7; no clear D gene. Germline CDR1 ENHRY, CDR2 SYGVKD. This CDR3 has 11 amino acids. V lost 8 bases, J lost 3 bases, and 8 bases lay in between. CDR3 amino acids: CAIQGGYEQYF. Written as DNA, the CDR3 is TGTGCCATCCAAGGTGGCTACGAGCAGTACTTC.

The chain joins TRBV24-1 to TRBJ2-5; 7 nucleotides agree with TRBD2. The CDR3 contains 14 residues. Per the germline V gene, CDR1 is KGHDR and CDR2 is SFDVKD. The V segment lost 6 bases and the J segment 5 bases; nucleotides outside the gene matches: 8. CDR3 coding DNA: TGTGCCACCAGTCATAGCGGGCATGTGGAGACCCAGTACTTC. Residues: CATSHSGHVETQYF.